A selection of T cell receptor beta chains follows, all from one sample in a study of blood T cell repertoires in COVID-19. Libraries were prepared by immunoSEQ multiplex PCR; TCRdb keeps only in-frame clonotypes and omits some of them. Among 90,000 to 100,000 clones listed, 87% were seen once. Material for sequencing was peripheral blood. These receptors came from a man aged 65 to 85 with acute or convalescent COVID-19. The CDR3 runs from the conserved cysteine through the conserved F or W. The order of the fields is V gene, J gene, D gene, clone size, CDR3 protein, CDR3 DNA. The D gene is left open where the match is weak. For some rows the clone size is stated as once, few or many, or as a class when expanded; others skip it.

TRBV21-1,TRBJ2-1,.,.,CASSKVPGSDHSYNEQFF,TGTGCCAGCAGCAAAGTCCCAGGGTCAGATCACTCCTACAATGAGCAGTTCTTC
TRBV7-9,TRBJ1-4,TRBD1,once,CASSLVDREREKLFF,TGTGCCAGCAGCTTAGTAGACAGGGAGCGAGAAAAACTGTTTTTT
TRBV10-1,TRBJ2-3,.,.,CASSESLFGGADTQYF,TGCGCCAGCAGTGAGTCGCTCTTCGGGGGTGCAGATACGCAGTATTTT
TRBV5-4,TRBJ2-7,TRBD1,.,CASSWTGEAEQYF,TGTGCCAGCAGCTGGACAGGGGAGGCCGAGCAGTACTTC
TRBV5-1,TRBJ1-1,.,.,CASSHGAPLNTEAFF,TGCGCCAGCAGCCACGGAGCACCTTTGAACACTGAAGCTTTCTTT
TRBV6-6,TRBJ1-2,.,once,CASSYSSVNYGYTF,TGTGCCAGCAGTTACTCGTCAGTTAACTATGGCTACACCTTC
TRBV9,TRBJ2-2,TRBD1,once,CASSVDATHRGAGELFF,TGTGCCAGCAGCGTAGACGCCACCCACAGGGGGGCCGGGGAGCTGTTTTTT
TRBV7-8,TRBJ2-3,TRBD1,.,CASSPGQGVDTQYF,TGTGCCAGCAGCCCAGGACAGGGAGTGGATACGCAGTATTTT
TRBV7-8,TRBJ2-5,TRBD2,.,CASSRLSGGDEETQYF,TGTGCCAGCAGCCGACTCAGCGGGGGGGATGAAGAGACCCAGTACTTC
TRBV11-2,TRBJ1-1,.,.,CASSTQGGNTEAFF,TGTGCCAGCAGCACGCAGGGTGGGAACACTGAAGCTTTCTTT
TRBV7-2,TRBJ2-2,TRBD2,.,CASSPLAGTGELFF,TGTGCCAGCAGCCCATTAGCGGGGACCGGGGAGCTGTTTTTT
TRBV6-6,TRBJ2-2,.,.,CASSRIQGSISTGELFF,TGTGCCAGCAGTCGGATTCAGGGATCTATTAGCACCGGGGAGCTGTTTTTT
TRBV7-3,TRBJ1-2,TRBD1,.,CASSLKGQGDYGYTF,TGTGCCAGCAGCTTAAAGGGACAGGGGGACTATGGCTACACCTTC
TRBV18,TRBJ2-1,TRBD2,.,CASSPRDPIAGVSYNEQFF,TGTGCCAGCTCACCAAGGGACCCTATAGCGGGGGTTTCCTACAATGAGCAGTTCTTC
TRBV15,TRBJ1-2,.,.,CATSAVQGYSYGYTF,TGTGCCACCAGCGCCGTGCAGGGGTACTCCTATGGCTACACCTTC
TRBV19,TRBJ1-1,.,.,CASSTPQGQNTEAFF,TGTGCCAGTAGTACCCCACAGGGTCAAAACACTGAAGCTTTCTTT
TRBV3-1/TRBV3-2,TRBJ1-1,.,.,CASRTTGNTEAFF,TGTGCCAGCAGAACAACAGGGAACACTGAAGCTTTCTTT
TRBV2,TRBJ2-1,TRBD1,.,CASRITGGASYNEQFF,TGTGCCAGCAGGATAACAGGGGGTGCTTCCTACAATGAGCAGTTCTTC
TRBV19,TRBJ1-5,TRBD1,.,CASNEDRVSQPQHF,TGTGCCAGTAACGAGGACAGGGTGAGCCAGCCCCAGCATTTT
TRBV7-9,TRBJ1-1,.,.,CASSLGSQRHTEAFF,TGTGCCAGCAGCTTAGGTTCACAGCGGCACACTGAAGCTTTCTTT
TRBV6-5,TRBJ1-6,.,.,CASREADSPLHF,TGTGCCAGCAGGGAGGCCGATTCACCCCTCCACTTT
TRBV19,TRBJ2-3,.,.,CASSIREADTQYF,TGTGCCAGTAGTATCCGGGAAGCGGATACGCAGTATTTT
TRBV2,TRBJ1-5,TRBD1,.,CASSPDRGNQPQHF,TGTGCCAGCAGTCCGGACAGGGGTAATCAGCCCCAGCATTTT
TRBV11-2,TRBJ2-3,.,.,CASSVVGNPGDTQYF,TGTGCCAGCAGCGTAGTGGGGAATCCGGGGGATACGCAGTATTTT
TRBV25-1,TRBJ1-1,.,few,CASQGYTEAFF,TGTGCCAGCCAGGGTTACACTGAAGCTTTCTTT
TRBV6-5,TRBJ2-1,.,.,CASLNYNEQFF,TGTGCCAGCCTAAATTACAATGAGCAGTTCTTC
TRBV25-1,TRBJ1-2,.,few,CASSEQGPHYGYTF,TGTGCCAGCAGTGAACAGGGCCCTCATTATGGCTACACCTTC
TRBV9,TRBJ1-1,.,.,CASSVDLRNTEAFF,TGTGCCAGCAGCGTAGATCTCAGAAACACTGAAGCTTTCTTT
TRBV10-1,TRBJ2-1,TRBD2,.,CASSARLAGLGEQFF,TGCGCCAGCAGTGCCCGACTAGCGGGGCTTGGGGAGCAGTTCTTC
TRBV4-1,TRBJ1-2,.,.,CASSQDSGDYGYTF,TGCGCCAGCAGCCAAGATTCCGGGGACTATGGCTACACCTTC
TRBV7-9,TRBJ2-3,.,.,CASRLGGGVSDTQYF,TGTGCCAGCAGACTCGGCGGGGGCGTATCGGATACGCAGTATTTT
TRBV5-1,TRBJ2-5,.,.,CASSPRGSETQYF,TGCGCCAGCAGCCCAAGGGGGTCGGAGACCCAGTACTTC
TRBV18,TRBJ2-6,.,.,CASSRQDPSGANVLTF,TGTGCCAGCTCGAGACAGGACCCCTCTGGGGCCAACGTCCTGACTTTC
TRBV5-4,TRBJ2-2,TRBD2,.,CASSRDLAAGTGELFF,TGTGCCAGCAGCCGGGACCTAGCGGCGGGCACCGGGGAGCTGTTTTTT
TRBV5-6,TRBJ1-6,.,.,CASSFPGVNSPLHF,TGTGCCAGCAGCTTCCCAGGGGTTAATTCACCCCTCCACTTT
TRBV11-1,TRBJ2-3,TRBD2,.,CASSPARGRADTQYF,TGTGCCAGCAGCCCAGCGCGGGGGAGGGCAGATACGCAGTATTTT
TRBV28,TRBJ1-2,TRBD1,.,CASSTGQANYGYTF,TGTGCCAGCAGTACGGGACAGGCTAACTATGGCTACACCTTC
TRBV18,TRBJ2-5,TRBD1,.,CASSPLPGQGQETQYF,TGTGCCAGCTCACCACTGCCGGGACAGGGGCAAGAGACCCAGTACTTC
TRBV5-1,TRBJ1-4,TRBD1,.,CASSWGTAQTNEKLFF,TGCGCCAGCAGCTGGGGGACAGCCCAAACTAATGAAAAACTGTTTTTT
TRBV5-1,TRBJ2-3,.,.,CASSLEGRRLTDTQYF,TGCGCCAGCAGCTTGGAGGGGCGCCGCCTCACAGATACGCAGTATTTT
TRBV5-1,TRBJ2-2,.,.,CASRPGGHTGELFF,TGCGCCAGCAGGCCGGGGGGCCACACCGGGGAGCTGTTTTTT
TRBV28,TRBJ1-5,TRBD1,.,CASSPPSQGSQHF,TGTGCCAGCAGTCCTCCCTCACAGGGGTCCCAGCATTTT
TRBV5-1,TRBJ1-6,TRBD1,.,CASSWDRALSNSPLHF,TGCGCCAGCAGCTGGGACAGGGCCTTATCGAATTCACCCCTCCACTTT
TRBV4-1,TRBJ1-4,.,.,CASSQEGSATNEKLFF,TGCGCCAGCAGCCAAGAGGGGAGTGCAACTAATGAAAAACTGTTTTTT
TRBV19,TRBJ2-5,.,.,CASSAAETQYF,TGTGCCAGTAGTGCAGCGGAGACCCAGTACTTC
TRBV5-6,TRBJ2-5,TRBD2,.,CASSFSGGAVETQYF,TGTGCCAGCAGCTTCAGCGGGGGGGCTGTAGAGACCCAGTACTTC
TRBV3-1/TRBV3-2,TRBJ1-2,.,.,CASSPGWGGTGDGYTF,TGTGCCAGCAGCCCTGGTTGGGGGGGGACGGGCGATGGCTACACCTTC
TRBV4-1,TRBJ2-1,.,.,CASSQDDRTYNEQFF,TGCGCCAGCAGCCAAGATGACAGAACCTACAATGAGCAGTTCTTC
TRBV4-1,TRBJ1-3,.,.,CASSQVGRAKAGNTIYF,TGCGCCAGCAGCCAGGTGGGCAGGGCCAAAGCTGGAAACACCATATATTTT
TRBV7-8,TRBJ1-2,.,.,CASSPPTGYHYGYTF,TGTGCCAGCAGCCCGCCCACAGGGTACCACTATGGCTACACCTTC
TRBV6-5,TRBJ2-3,TRBD1,.,CASSRTGLYTDTQYF,TGTGCCAGCAGCAGGACAGGGTTATACACAGATACGCAGTATTTT
TRBV7-8,TRBJ2-1,.,.,CASSLGPLSSYNEQFF,TGTGCCAGCAGTCTAGGTCCCCTCAGCTCCTACAATGAGCAGTTCTTC
TRBV5-1,TRBJ2-7,TRBD1,.,CASSPDRGREQYF,TGCGCCAGCAGCCCCGACAGGGGTAGGGAGCAGTACTTC
TRBV2,TRBJ1-1,TRBD1,.,CASRETGTVNTEAFF,TGTGCCAGCAGGGAAACCGGGACAGTGAACACTGAAGCTTTCTTT
TRBV7-3,TRBJ2-1,.,.,CASSSDSTYLDEQFF,TGTGCCAGCAGCTCTGACAGTACGTATCTCGATGAGCAGTTCTTC